This TCR beta chain was identified in a study of cytomegalovirus exposure and HLA in healthy donors. The table lists this clone with a count of one. The antigen is unknown. Findings and limits, study-wide: According to the study, roughly 160 TCR beta chains were cytomegalovirus-associated. According to a subsequent analysis, TCR clusters identified in the first cohort showed a tendency to co-occur across the 120 validation repertoires. In vitro work confirmed that three CMV-associated chains recognize CMV antigens.

There are 13 residues in the CDR3. Trimming removed 5 bases at V and 6 bases at J, with 14 bases between. Germline V gene sequence: CDR1 SGHRS, CDR2 YFSETQ. Separate from the 666-subject first cohort, the roughly 120-subject validation cohort was the one that the donors belonged to. Profiled with immunoSEQ multiplex PCR; TCRdb holds only in-frame clones, not every one. This sample has roughly 73,000 clones, with about 95% found just once. This rearrangement joins TRBV5-1 to TRBJ1-2; D is ambiguous. This sequence originates from a man in his late teens or twenties in good health and CMV-seronegative. Material for sequencing was PBMCs. The CDR3 region is CASRVGDGDGYTF. CDR3 DNA sequence: TGCGCCAGCAGGGTCGGGGATGGGGATGGCTACACCTTC.